A single sample gave rise to the 21 T cell receptor beta chains below, sequenced in a study of PD-1 blockade in classical Hodgkin lymphoma. After autologous stem cell transplantation all patients relapsed, and prior brentuximab vedotin exposure differed between cohorts. Using immunoSEQ multiplex PCR, the repertoire was profiled, and TCRdb retains in-frame clones only, with some absent. The sample gives over 90,000 clones, about 88% of which show up once; approximately 12% is in the top ten. The specimen was peripheral blood mononuclear cells (PBMCs), collected before the second cycle of nivolumab. These receptor sequences come from a human donor with classical Hodgkin lymphoma.

The V and J genes are TRBV5-1 and TRBJ2-3; D possibly corresponds to TRBD2 (6 bases). The V gene's germline CDR1 is SGHRS and CDR2 YFSETQ. V lost 4 bases, J lost 0 bases, and 15 bases lay in between. This CDR3 is built from 16 residues. As DNA, the CDR3 is TGCGCCAGCAGCCCCCTGGCTAGCGCCAGCACAGATACGCAGTATTTT. It codes for CASSPLASASTDTQYF.

This clone was counted a single time. The V call is TRBV7-8, the J call TRBJ2-3; weak D call: TRBD2 (6 bases). Trimming removed 2 bases at V and 3 bases at J, with 9 bases between. Germline V CDR1 and CDR2: SGHVS, FQNEAQ. This CDR3 is 14 amino acids long. CDR3 bases: TGTGCCAGCAGCTTACGGGAGTTAACAGATACGCAGTATTTT. It encodes CASSLRELTDTQYF. The whole variable domain, remainder taken from reference TRBV7-8 and TRBJ2-3, is GAGVSQSPRYKVAKRGQDVALRCDPISGHVSLFWYQQALGQGPEFLTYFQNEAQLDKSGLPSDRFFAERPEGSVSTLKIQRTQQEDSAVYLCASSLRELTDTQYFGPGTRLTVL.

This rearrangement joins TRBV5-1 to TRBJ1-4, with 8 bases matching TRBD1. CDR1 is SGHRS, CDR2 YFSETQ, per germline. V gave up 3 bases and J gave up 5 bases; unmatched junction bases: 3. The CDR3 sequence is 14 residues long. The CDR3 nucleotides read TGCGCCAGCAGCTCCGACAGGGGCAATGAAAAACTGTTTTTT. This sequence encodes CASSSDRGNEKLFF. Based on the CDR3 plus reference TRBV5-1 and TRBJ1-4, the full variable domain is KAGVTQTPRYLIKTRGQQVTLSCSPISGHRSVSWYQQTPGQGLQFLFEYFSETQRNKGNFPGRFSGRQFSNSRSEMNVSTLELGDSALYLCASSSDRGNEKLFFGSGTQLSVL.

The sample holds one count of this clone. The chain links TRBV5-4 to TRBJ2-1; D could derive from TRBD1 or TRBD2 (6 bases each). The V gene's germline CDR1 is SGHNT and CDR2 YYREEE (reference sequence). V was clipped by 0 bases and J by 4 bases, with 11 bases between them. The CDR3 has 15 residues. The CDR3 spells CASSLVVGGYNEQFF. Here the CDR3 DNA reads TGTGCCAGCAGCTTGGTTGTAGGGGGGTACAATGAGCAGTTCTTC. Full variable domain (missing parts from reference TRBV5-4 and TRBJ2-1): ETGVTQSPTHLIKTRGQQVTLRCSSQSGHNTVSWYQQALGQGPQFIFQYYREEENGRGNFPPRFSGLQFPNYSSELNVNALELDDSALYLCASSLVVGGYNEQFFGPGTRLTVL.

The rearrangement uses TRBV30 and TRBJ2-1; D possibly corresponds to TRBD2 (6 bases). The CDR3 has 14 amino acids. Trimming cost V 1 base and J 4 bases, with 11 bases left between them. Germline assignment: CDR1 GTSNPN and CDR2 SVGIG (reference sequence). CDR3 loop: CAWSGGRGYNEQFF. Here the CDR3 DNA reads TGTGCCTGGAGTGGTGGCCGGGGGTACAATGAGCAGTTCTTC.

This rearrangement joins TRBV4-1 to TRBJ1-1; TRBD1 might be the D (6 bases). The CDR3 has 14 amino acids. The germline CDR1 and CDR2 sequences are MGHRA and YSYEKL. Between the trimmed V and J ends, which lost 1 base and 5 bases, there was a span of 11 bases. Here the CDR3 reads CASSQGPGTTEAFF. The CDR3 nucleotides are TGCGCCAGCAGCCAAGGGCCCGGGACAACTGAAGCTTTCTTT.

This clone is medium-sized (0.01 to 0.1%) in the sample. V is TRBV10-3 and J is TRBJ2-1, with unresolved D. There are 15 residues in the CDR3. CDR1 and CDR2 (germline): ENHRY, SYGVKD. V was shortened by 0 bases and J by 5 bases, with 11 bases between the two germline ends. The CDR3 is CAISESRPRDNEQFF. The CDR3 DNA reads TGTGCCATCAGTGAGTCTCGGCCCCGGGACAATGAGCAGTTCTTC.

With respect to this clone: Other DNA sequences in this specimen translate into the identical CDR3. This chain links TRBV30 with TRBJ2-3; D gene uncertain. Trimming removed 3 bases from V and 2 bases from J, with 3 bases in between. Germline-derived CDR1 and CDR2 are GTSNPN and SVGIG (reference sequence). The CDR3 totals 11 residues. The CDR3 region has the DNA TGTGCCTGGAGCGTCACAGATACGCAGTATTTT. This sequence encodes CAWSVTDTQYF.

The chain links TRBV13 to TRBJ2-2; 15 bases map to TRBD2. The CDR3 is made up of 18 amino acids. V lost 5 bases to trimming and J lost 3 bases; unmatched junction nucleotides: 7. The germline gives CDR1 PRHDT, CDR2 FYEKMQ (reference sequence). Here the CDR3 DNA reads TGTGCCAGCAGCCCTACAGGACTAGCGGGAGGGTACACCGGGGAGCTGTTTTTT. The encoded protein is CASSPTGLAGGYTGELFF.

Only one count was recorded for this clone. The CDR3 sequence is CAISDRGGYEQYF. CDR3 sequence (DNA): TGTGCCATTTCGGACAGGGGGGGGTACGAGCAGTACTTC. The rearrangement links TRBV5-8 to TRBJ2-7; TRBD1 agrees at 10 bases. The CDR3 has 13 amino acids. The V and J ends lost 9 bases and 4 bases, in that order; junction bases with no gene match: 7. Germline lookup yields CDR1 SGHTS and CDR2 YDEGEE.

This rearrangement joins TRBV6-5 to TRBJ2-7, with TRBD2 matching over 8 bases. The CDR3 contains 15 residues. Trimming took 6 bases from V and 0 from J; bases not matched to a gene: 7. Germline CDR1 and CDR2: MNHEY and SVGAGI. The CDR3 protein is CASRPGGKVSYEQYF. The DNA of the CDR3 is TGTGCCAGCAGGCCGGGGGGGAAGGTCTCCTACGAGCAGTACTTC.

This sequence joins TRBV27 and TRBJ2-1, with 8 nucleotides matching TRBD2. The V and J ends lost 5 bases and 0 bases, in that order; junction bases with no gene match: 6. This CDR3 has 16 amino acids. Germline V gives CDR1 MNHEY, CDR2 SMNVEV (reference sequence). The CDR3 region has the DNA TGTGCCAGCAGTATTTTAGCGGGGAGCTCCTACAATGAGCAGTTCTTC. It specifies CASSILAGSSYNEQFF.

V and J are TRBV7-8 and TRBJ2-2; the match to TRBD1 covers 8 bases. The V gene's germline CDR1 is SGHVS and CDR2 FQNEAQ. The CDR3 is 15 amino acids. After removal of 5 bases from V and 4 bases from J, the junction contained 6 bases not matched to a gene. The CDR3 is CASSHWDRTTGELFF. The CDR3 region has the DNA TGTGCCAGCAGCCACTGGGACAGGACCACCGGGGAGCTGTTTTTT. The whole variable domain, filled in from reference TRBV7-8 and TRBJ2-2, reads GAGVSQSPRYKVAKRGQDVALRCDPISGHVSLFWYQQALGQGPEFLTYFQNEAQLDKSGLPSDRFFAERPEGSVSTLKIQRTQQEDSAVYLCASSHWDRTTGELFFGEGSRLTVL.

V is TRBV7-8 and J is TRBJ2-1; 7 bases map to TRBD2. V lost 1 base and J lost 5; bases outside the gene matches: 5. The CDR3 length is 15 residues. CDR1 SGHVS and CDR2 FQNEAQ come from the germline V gene. This CDR3 reads CASSLVGGVDNEQFF. As DNA, the CDR3 is TGTGCCAGCAGCTTAGTGGGGGGGGTCGACAATGAGCAGTTCTTC.

This clone was recorded once. The chain recombines TRBV27 with TRBJ2-1; D is unresolved. The V gene's germline CDR1 is MNHEY and CDR2 SMNVEV (reference sequence). V dropped 10 bases and J dropped 7 bases, with 14 bases sitting between them. There are 12 residues in the CDR3. The CDR3 region is CATLSSVNEQFF. For the CDR3, the DNA is TGTGCCACACTGTCAAGCGTAAATGAGCAGTTCTTC.

In the case of this clone: Distinct nucleotide sequences in the sample also encode this CDR3. The rearrangement links TRBV28 to TRBJ1-5, with TRBD1 identical over 8 bases. Trimming removed 3 bases from V and 1 base from J; junction bases left unmatched: 5. The CDR3 runs to 16 residues. The germline gives CDR1 MDHEN, CDR2 SYDVKM. CDR3 sequence (DNA): TGTGCCAGCAGTTTGTACAGGGGGGGAAGCAATCAGCCCCAGCATTTT. As protein: CASSLYRGGSNQPQHF.

This sequence joins TRBV7-9 and TRBJ2-7, with D hard to call. V lost 1 base and J lost 3, with 13 bases in between. In germline, CDR1 is SEHNR, CDR2 FQNEAQ (reference sequence). CDR3 length: 15 residues. The CDR3 spells CASSLGAVMDYEQYF. The CDR3 bases are TGTGCCAGCAGCTTAGGGGCTGTCATGGACTACGAGCAGTACTTC.

With respect to this clone: At one end the junction does not follow the germline gene, possibly because of a read error. This chain connects TRBV7-7 to TRBJ2-1; 10 nucleotides line up with TRBD2. CDR1 is SSHAT, CDR2 FNYEAQ, per germline (reference sequence). CDR3 length: 15 amino acids. CDR3 in DNA: TGTGCTAGCAGCTTAGCTACTAGCGGGGACAATGAGCAGTTCTTC. Amino acids: CASSLATSGDNEQFF.

V usage is TRBV4-2 and J usage is TRBJ2-1; 12 bases are a match to TRBD2. Germline assignment: CDR1 LGHNA and CDR2 YNFKEQ. CDR3 length: 16 residues. V lost 1 base, J lost 2 bases, and 0 bases stayed unmatched. CDR3 sequence: CASSQASGGAYNEQFF. In DNA, the CDR3 is TGTGCCAGCAGCCAAGCTAGCGGGGGGGCCTACAATGAGCAGTTCTTC.

The chain is built from TRBV10-2 and TRBJ1-2; 8 positions match TRBD1. J was trimmed by 4 bases and V by 4 bases; bases with no gene match: 5. Germline V CDR1 and CDR2: WSHSY, SAAADI. The CDR3 is made up of 14 amino acids. The CDR3 region is CASSGTGSGYGYTF. CDR3 DNA: TGCGCCAGCAGTGGGACAGGGTCCGGCTATGGCTACACCTTC.

The DNA of the CDR3 is TGTGCCAGCAGCGCGGACAGTAACAATGAGCAGTTCTTC. Its protein product is CASSADSNNEQFF. The gene calls are TRBV7-2 and TRBJ2-1; D may be TRBD1 (6 bases). Trimming cost V 5 bases and J 5 bases, with 10 bases left between them. Per germline, CDR1 SGHTA and CDR2 FQGNSA. CDR3 length: 13 amino acids. The full variable domain, its missing parts supplied by reference TRBV7-2 and TRBJ2-1, is GAGVSQSPSNKVTEKGKDVELRCDPISGHTALYWYRQSLGQGLEFLIYFQGNSAPDKSGLPSDRFSAERTGGSVSTLTIQRTQQEDSAVYLCASSADSNNEQFFGPGTRLTVL.